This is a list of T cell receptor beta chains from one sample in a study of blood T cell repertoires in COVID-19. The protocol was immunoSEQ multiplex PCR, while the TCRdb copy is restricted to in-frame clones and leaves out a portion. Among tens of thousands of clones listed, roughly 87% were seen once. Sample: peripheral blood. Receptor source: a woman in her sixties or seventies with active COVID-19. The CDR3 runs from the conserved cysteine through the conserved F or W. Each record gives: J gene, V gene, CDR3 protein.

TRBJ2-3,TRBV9,CASSVGLADTQYF
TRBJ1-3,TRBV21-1,CASIYHFRTGDSGNTIYF
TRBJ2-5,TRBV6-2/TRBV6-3,CASSPGRRETQYF
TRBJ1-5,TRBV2,CASKGTGEGQPQHF
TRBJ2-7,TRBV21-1,CASSKRNRVYEQYF
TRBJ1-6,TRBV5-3,CARSLARRTAVTSPLHF
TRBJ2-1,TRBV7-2,CASSTPQGWGASYNEQFF
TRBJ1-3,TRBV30,CAWSSGAGNTIYF
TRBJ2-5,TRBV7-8,CASSTRTARGETQYF
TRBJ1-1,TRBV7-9,CASSLHTANTEAFF
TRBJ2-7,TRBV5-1,CASNPGASGEITYEQYF
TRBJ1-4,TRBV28,CARVPRAETNEKLFF
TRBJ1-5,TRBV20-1,CSASGGQGAPQHF
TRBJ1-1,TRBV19,CASRPGHRNTEAFF
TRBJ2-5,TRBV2,CASSGGLAGGETQYF
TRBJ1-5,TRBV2,CASRQGARGNQPQHF
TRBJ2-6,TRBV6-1,CASSENRGANVLTF
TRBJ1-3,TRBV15,CATSRTGLVSGNTIYF
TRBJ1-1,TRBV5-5,CASSFLSGDTEAFF
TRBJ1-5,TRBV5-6,CASSLSVGAYQPQHF
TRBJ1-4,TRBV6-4,CASSPSPGQGREKLFF
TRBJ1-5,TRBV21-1,CASKGYSNQPQHF